One and the same sample provided the 19 T cell receptor beta chains below, sequenced in a study of T-cell reconstitution after alpha-beta-depleted transplantation in children. For TCRbeta, the library was prepared with unique molecular identifiers. TCRdb reprocessed the PCR reads via MiXCR and lists one record per CDR3 protein. This sample carries approximately 400,000 distinct CDR3 sequences, around 9.9% of them seen once, and the ten largest clones take nearly 5.5%. Here the sequenced sample was PBMCs from the stem cell graft donor, taken from the stem cell graft. The receptors stem from a human donor who donated a stem cell graft to a child with acute myeloid leukemia.

This chain links TRBV20-1 with TRBJ1-6, with TRBD1 identical over 7 bases. This CDR3 is 13 amino acids long. From germline, CDR1 is DFQATT and CDR2 SNEGSKA (reference sequence). V shed 5 bases, J shed 9 bases, and the junction held 7 bases outside the gene matches. The CDR3 loop is CSAQEGGFSPLHF. The CDR3 DNA follows: TGCAGTGCTCAGGAAGGGGGCTTTTCACCCCTCCACTTT.

The chain uses TRBV7-9 and TRBJ2-3; TRBD1 matches 7 bases. The CDR3 runs to 16 residues. The V and J ends lost 0 bases and 0 bases, in that order; junction bases with no gene match: 3. CDR1 and CDR2 from the germline V gene are SEHNR and FQNEAQ (reference sequence). CDR3 nucleotides: TGTGCCAGCAGCTTAGCGCCAGGGGGAAGCACAGATACGCAGTATTTT. This sequence encodes CASSLAPGGSTDTQYF.

This clonotype was detected many times. The V and J genes are TRBV10-3 and TRBJ1-4, with D possibly matching TRBD1 (6 bases). Trimming removed 3 bases from V and 11 bases from J, with 22 bases in between. This CDR3 contains 16 residues. Per the germline V gene, CDR1 is ENHRY and CDR2 is SYGVKD. The CDR3 DNA is TGTGCCATCAGTGATCCGGGGACACAGACCTTGGGGAAACTGTTTTTT. Amino acids: CAISDPGTQTLGKLFF.

Comment on this clonotype: One base away lies a much larger clone, so this may be a sequencing read error. The gene calls are TRBV6-1 and TRBJ2-3, with TRBD1 matching over 10 bases. This CDR3 region has 19 residues. Germline V gene data show CDR1 as MNHNS and CDR2 as SASEGT. CDR3 region: CASTDPAGTGAPRTDTHYF. CDR3 DNA: TGTGCCAGCACCGACCCCGCCGGGACAGGGGCTCCTCGCACAGATACGCATTATTTT.

V is TRBV21-1 and J is TRBJ1-1; the table assigns TRBD1, which was not confirmed against the DNA. TRBV21-1 represents a pseudogene. The CDR3 has 15 amino acids. The CDR3 spells CASSIRTEENTEAFF. CDR3 nucleotide sequence: TGTGCCAGCAGCATCCGGACAGAGGAGAACACTGAAGCTTTCTTT.

About this clonotype itself: Its ends do not fully match the called genes, so a read error is possible. The rearrangement links TRBV6-2 or TRBV6-3 to TRBJ2-2; TRBD2 aligns across 7 bases. The germline CDR1 and CDR2 sequences are MNHEY and SVGEGT. The CDR3 totals 14 residues. CDR3 sequence reads: CASSMLAATGDLFF. As DNA, the CDR3 is TGTGCCAGCTCGATGCTAGCGGCCACCGGGGACCTGTTTTTT.

This clonotype has ten or more counts. The V gene is TRBV11-2, the J gene TRBJ2-4, with TRBD1 matching over 10 bases. The CDR3 covers 19 residues. V was clipped by 5 bases and J by 8 bases; unmatched bases: 21. Per the germline V gene, CDR1 is SGHAT and CDR2 is FQNNGV. CDR3 DNA: TGTGCCAGCAGCGAGTCCGGGACAGGGGCAGGCGGGGGTAGGCACATTCAGTACTTC. Translating gives CASSESGTGAGGGRHIQYF.

This clonotype was found a few times. The V and J genes are TRBV6-2 or TRBV6-3 and TRBJ2-1; 11 bases fit TRBD2. V trimming: 2 bases; J trimming: 4 bases; junction bases outside the gene matches: 7. CDR1 MNHEY and CDR2 SVGEGT come from the germline V gene. The CDR3 loop spans 17 amino acids. The DNA for the CDR3 is TGTGCCAGCAGTTACATTAGCGGGAGGGCCGGGTACAATGAGCAGTTCTTC. The encoded protein is CASSYISGRAGYNEQFF.

The chain couples TRBV6-1 to TRBJ2-1; TRBD2 aligns across 8 bases. Germline V CDR1 and CDR2: MNHNS, SASEGT. This CDR3 spans 16 amino acids. Losses at the gene ends were 4 bases for V and 2 bases for J; bases not matched to a gene: 7. For the CDR3, the DNA is TGTGCCAGCAGTGGGCAGCGGGAGTGGACCTACAATGAGCAGTTCTTC. The encoded protein is CASSGQREWTYNEQFF.

This clonotype was seen at least ten times. The chain's CDR3 is CASSPGWGTDTQYF. The CDR3 DNA reads TGTGCCAGCAGTCCGGGCTGGGGCACAGATACGCAGTATTTT. The chain uses TRBV6-1 and TRBJ2-3, with no clear D. The CDR3 runs to 14 residues. V was pared by 5 bases and J by 1 base, with 10 bases between. Germline lookup yields CDR1 MNHNS and CDR2 SASEGT.

A single count supports this clonotype. This chain uses TRBV20-1 with TRBJ2-1; 9 bases align to TRBD2. Trimming took 3 bases from V and 6 from J; bases not matched to a gene: 15. The germline gives CDR1 DFQATT, CDR2 SNEGSKA (reference sequence). The CDR3 contains 17 residues. CDR3: CSASGVSSRAGGNEQFF. The CDR3 DNA is TGCAGTGCTAGCGGTGTCAGCAGTCGAGCGGGAGGCAATGAGCAGTTCTTC.

The rearrangement uses TRBV5-1 and TRBJ1-5; D is perhaps TRBD1 (6 bases). CDR3 length equals 14 residues. V dropped 0 bases and J dropped 7 bases, with 11 bases sitting between them. The germline CDR1 and CDR2 sequences are SGHRS and YFSETQ. The CDR3 DNA is TGCGCCAGCAGCTTGGATGGGGGGCACCAGCCCCAGCATTTT. Its translation: CASSLDGGHQPQHF.

This clonotype was seen many times. V is TRBV10-1 and J is TRBJ2-1; D unresolved. The V gene's germline CDR1 is WNHNN and CDR2 SYGVQD (reference sequence). There are 12 residues in the CDR3. The ends were cut back, 6 bases at V and 7 bases at J, with 10 bases in the middle. In DNA form, the CDR3 reads TGCGCCAGCAGCCGTTCATGGAATGAGCAGTTCTTC. Translating gives CASSRSWNEQFF.

The chain combines TRBV12-3 or TRBV12-4 with TRBJ2-5; 9 positions agree with TRBD2. CDR3 size: 16 residues. With V trimmed by 5 bases and J by 5 bases, 12 bases remained unmatched. This CDR3 is CASSPEGGLAGETQYF. CDR3 coding DNA: TGTGCCAGCAGTCCCGAGGGGGGACTAGCAGGGGAGACCCAGTACTTC.

The rearrangement links TRBV9 to TRBJ2-7; 12 nucleotides match TRBD1. Germline V lookup: CDR1 SGDLS, CDR2 YYNGEE. Unmatched junction bases numbered 5, after V lost 2 bases and J lost 2 bases. This CDR3 has 16 amino acids. CDR3 sequence (DNA): TGTGCCAGCAGCGTGGCGGGACAGGGGGCAGCCTACGAGCAGTACTTC. Translated: CASSVAGQGAAYEQYF.

This clonotype was seen ten or more times. The chain recombines TRBV20-1 with TRBJ2-3; 11 bases map to TRBD2. V was pared by 2 bases and J by 0 bases, with 10 bases of the junction left unmatched. Looked up from germline, CDR1 is DFQATT and CDR2 is SNEGSKA (reference sequence). The CDR3 is made up of 18 amino acids. Here the CDR3 reads CSARPLRGTSGSTDTQYF. CDR3 nucleotide sequence: TGCAGTGCTAGACCCTTGCGGGGGACTAGCGGAAGCACAGATACGCAGTATTTT.

This clonotype has only a few counts. This chain uses TRBV5-6 with TRBJ1-4; TRBD1 matches 8 bases. The CDR3 has 15 amino acids. The V segment lost 4 bases and the J segment 4 bases; nucleotides outside the gene matches: 6. CDR1 is SGHDT, CDR2 YYEEEE, per germline. The CDR3 here is CASSLTGGFNEKLFF. In nucleotides, the CDR3 is TGTGCCAGCAGCCTTACAGGGGGTTTTAATGAAAAACTGTTTTTT.

The J gene is TRBJ2-2, the V gene TRBV12-3 or TRBV12-4, with 8 positions matching TRBD2. J was trimmed by 3 bases and V by 3 bases; bases with no gene match: 6. The CDR3 consists of 16 residues. The CDR3 protein is CASSFRLAGYTGELFF. The CDR3 DNA follows: TGTGCCAGCAGTTTCCGCCTAGCGGGTTACACCGGGGAGCTGTTTTTT.

The sample holds a few counts of this clonotype. This chain joins TRBV4-2 and TRBJ2-7; perhaps TRBD2 as D (6 bases). CDR3 length: 16 amino acids. Germline CDR1 reads LGHNA; CDR2 reads YNFKEQ. V was pared by 0 bases and J by 2 bases, with 14 bases between. CDR3 DNA sequence: TGTGCCAGCAGCCAAGATCATGGAGGGAACGCCTACGAGCAGTACTTC. This encodes CASSQDHGGNAYEQYF.